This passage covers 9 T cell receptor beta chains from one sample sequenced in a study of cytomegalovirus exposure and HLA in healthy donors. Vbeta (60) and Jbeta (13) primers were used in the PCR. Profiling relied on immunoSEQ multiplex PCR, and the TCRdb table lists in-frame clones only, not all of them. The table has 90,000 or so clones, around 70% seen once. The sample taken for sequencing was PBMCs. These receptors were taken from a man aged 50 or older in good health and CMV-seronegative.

The DNA of the CDR3 is TGTGCCAGCAAAACCGAAGCCGCCTCCTACAATGAGCAGTTCTTC. Translating it yields CASKTEAASYNEQFF. The chain joins TRBV27 to TRBJ2-1; unclear D gene. The CDR3 is made up of 15 amino acids. V lost 7 bases to trimming and J lost 0 bases, with 13 bases between them. Germline CDR1 MNHEY, CDR2 SMNVEV (reference sequence).

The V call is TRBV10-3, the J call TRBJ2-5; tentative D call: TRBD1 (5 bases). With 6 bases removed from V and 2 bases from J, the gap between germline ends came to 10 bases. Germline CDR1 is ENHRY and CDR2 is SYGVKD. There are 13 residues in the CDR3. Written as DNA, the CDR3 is TGTGCCATCAGCCAAGACAGACAAGAGACCCAGTACTTC. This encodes CAISQDRQETQYF.

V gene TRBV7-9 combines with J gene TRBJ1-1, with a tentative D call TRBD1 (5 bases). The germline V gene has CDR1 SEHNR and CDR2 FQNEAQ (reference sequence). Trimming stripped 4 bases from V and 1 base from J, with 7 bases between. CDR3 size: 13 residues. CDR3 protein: CASSYGQNTEAFF. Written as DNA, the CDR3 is TGTGCCAGCAGCTACGGACAGAACACTGAAGCTTTCTTT. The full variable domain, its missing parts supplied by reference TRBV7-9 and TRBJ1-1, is DTGVSQNPRHKITKRGQNVTFRCDPISEHNRLYWYRQTLGQGPEFLTYFQNEAQLEKSRLLSDRFSAERPKGSFSTLEIQRTEQGDSAMYLCASSYGQNTEAFFGQGTRLTVV.

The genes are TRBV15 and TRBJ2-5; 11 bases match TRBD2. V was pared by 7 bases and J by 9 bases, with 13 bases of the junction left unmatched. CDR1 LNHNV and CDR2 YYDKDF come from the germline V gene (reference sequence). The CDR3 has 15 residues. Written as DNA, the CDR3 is TGTGCCACCACCCGACTAGCGGGGCCGCAGGAGGCCCAGTACTTC. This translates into CATTRLAGPQEAQYF.

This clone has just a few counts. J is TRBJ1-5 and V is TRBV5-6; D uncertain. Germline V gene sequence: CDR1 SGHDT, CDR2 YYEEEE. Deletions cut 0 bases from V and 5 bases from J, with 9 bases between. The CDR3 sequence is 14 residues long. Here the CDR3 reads CASSLGGRHQPQHF. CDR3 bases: TGTGCCAGCAGCTTGGGAGGCCGGCATCAGCCCCAGCATTTT.

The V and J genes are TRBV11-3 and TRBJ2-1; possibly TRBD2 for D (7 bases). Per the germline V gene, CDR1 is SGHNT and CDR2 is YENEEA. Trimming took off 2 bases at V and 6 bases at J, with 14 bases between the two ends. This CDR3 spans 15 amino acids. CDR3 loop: CASSLRGGGLNEQFF. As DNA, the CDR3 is TGTGCCAGCAGCTTACGTGGCGGGGGCCTCAATGAGCAGTTCTTC.

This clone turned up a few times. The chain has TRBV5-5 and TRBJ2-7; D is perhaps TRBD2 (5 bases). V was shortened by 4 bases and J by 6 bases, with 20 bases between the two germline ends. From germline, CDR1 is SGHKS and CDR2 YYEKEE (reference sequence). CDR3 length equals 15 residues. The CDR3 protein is CASSLRADTASEQYF. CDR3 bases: TGTGCCAGCAGCCTGAGGGCAGACACAGCGTCCGAGCAGTACTTC.

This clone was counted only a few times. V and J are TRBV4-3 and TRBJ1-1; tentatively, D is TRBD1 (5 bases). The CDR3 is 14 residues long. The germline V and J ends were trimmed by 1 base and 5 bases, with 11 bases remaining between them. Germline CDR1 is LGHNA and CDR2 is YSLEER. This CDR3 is CASSQVGGGTEAFF. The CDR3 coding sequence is TGCGCCAGCAGCCAAGTAGGCGGGGGAACTGAAGCTTTCTTT.

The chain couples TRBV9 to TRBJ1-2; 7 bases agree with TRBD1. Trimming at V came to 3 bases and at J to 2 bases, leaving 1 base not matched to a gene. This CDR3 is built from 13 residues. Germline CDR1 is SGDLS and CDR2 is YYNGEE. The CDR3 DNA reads TGTGCCAGCAGCGCCAGGGGGAACTATGGCTACACCTTC. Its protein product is CASSARGNYGYTF. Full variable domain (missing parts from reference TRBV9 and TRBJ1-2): DSGVTQTPKHLITATGQRVTLRCSPRSGDLSVYWYQQSLDQGLQFLIQYYNGEERAKGNILERFSAQQFPDLHSELNLSSLELGDSALYFCASSARGNYGYTFGSGTRLTVV.